The present T cell receptor (beta chain) was sequenced within a study of shared clonotypes between healthy human individuals. Concerning this clone: What it binds is unknown.

Study findings and constraints: Clonotypes not shared had lower generation probabilities than those common to all four donors.

Profiled with immunoSEQ multiplex PCR; TCRdb holds only in-frame clones, not every one. In the table there are under 600,000 clones, more than 95% of which are singletons. Donors had no recently reported acute infections or vaccinations and were HIV-negative. Every donor, a Caucasian adult, lived in Nashville, Tennessee. The CDR3 contains 15 residues. Trimming shortened V by 5 bases and J by 5 bases, and 18 bases separated the two germline ends. In germline, CDR1 is MDHEN, CDR2 SYDVKM. The receptor comes from a woman younger than 45 in good health. The chain carries TRBV28 and TRBJ1-2; no firm D call. Sequenced sample: naive CD4+ T cells sorted from blood. Subset meaning: CD45RA+ positively selected. The CDR3 nucleotides read TGTGCCAGCAGTCCTCAGACCGCTACCCCTTATGGCTACACCTTC. Encoded protein: CASSPQTATPYGYTF.